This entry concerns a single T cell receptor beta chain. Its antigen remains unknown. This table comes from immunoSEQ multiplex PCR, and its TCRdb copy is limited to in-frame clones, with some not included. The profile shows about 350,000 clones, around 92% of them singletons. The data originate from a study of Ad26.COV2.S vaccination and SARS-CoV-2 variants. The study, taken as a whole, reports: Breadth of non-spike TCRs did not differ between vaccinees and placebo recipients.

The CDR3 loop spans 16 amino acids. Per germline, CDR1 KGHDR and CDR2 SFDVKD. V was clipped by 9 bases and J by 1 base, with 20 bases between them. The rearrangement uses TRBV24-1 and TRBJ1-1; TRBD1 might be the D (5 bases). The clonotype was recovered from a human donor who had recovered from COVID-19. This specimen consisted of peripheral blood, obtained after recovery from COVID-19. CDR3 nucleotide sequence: TGTGCCACCGAGGGCGTGGGTGGGAGGGGGAACACTGAAGCTTTCTTT. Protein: CATEGVGGRGNTEAFF.